The subject of this entry is one T cell receptor (beta chain). Its antigen is not yet known. Base-call qualities are not available, and no considerably larger clone is one nucleotide away. The immunoSEQ Assay was used to sequence TCRbeta CDR3 regions. After extraction, genomic DNA underwent amplification by bias-controlled multiplex PCR, followed by high-throughput sequencing. Per the source publication's procedure: To quantify the absolute abundance of each unique TCRbeta CDR3 region, sequences were collapsed and filtered. T cell fraction was estimated by normalizing TCRbeta template counts to usable DNA, with usable DNA measured through amplification of reference genes found in all nucleated cells. Repertoire TCRs were annotated as SARS-CoV-2-specific by exact matching of V gene, CDR3 amino acid sequence and J gene to a known reactive TCR set. The reference SARS-CoV-2 TCR set came from MIRA and was filtered for enrichment in COVID-19-positive ImmuneCODE repertoires, removing public or cross-reactive TCRs. Based on the MIRA antigens, annotated TCRs were further analysed at the level of specific ORF or position within ORF. Breadth was defined as the number of annotated unique rearrangements divided by the total number of unique productive rearrangements, and depth was defined as the summed frequency of the annotated unique rearrangements. TCR breadth was compared between groups using two-sided Wilcoxon rank-sum tests. Held by TCRdb, this immuneACCESS table contains in-frame sequences only and omits some clones. Under half of the omission traces to an unresolved V gene where checked; the cause of the rest is unknown. V and J calls and clone size are copied from that table; D and trimming were computed from the DNA. This sample gives around 450,000 clones in total; about 92% of them show up just once. Approximately 4.5% of the sample is held by the ten biggest clonotypes.

For CDR1 and CDR2, the germline V gene lists SGDLS and YYNGEE. Reading from cysteine to phenylalanine, the CDR3 counts 16 amino acids. Only CDR3 DNA remains: 48 bases, in frame from the first base. Clipping removes 4 bases from V and 1 base from J, with 7 as the unmatched junction base count. The sample's treatment or condition, from its label and the paper: 15 to 20 received Ad26.COV2.S at low or high dose, single or two shots; 5 received placebo; per-sample allocation not given. For vaccine and placebo recipients, repertoires were sequenced using samples collected on day 63 after the first injection. Between 29 July and 7 August 2020, Cohort 1b enrolled about 27 adults aged 18-55 years at one site in Boston, USA. Ad26.COV2.S was a replication-incompetent adenovirus type 26 vector that expressed a prefusion-stabilized SARS-CoV-2 spike protein derived from the original Wuhan strain. This entry comes from a study of Ad26.COV2.S vaccination and SARS-CoV-2 variants listed by TCRdb under 2021. Notes on the research overall: Donors in the vaccine arm were drawn from COV1001, a phase I-IIa trial of Ad26.COV2.S in healthy adults that was multicentre, randomized, double-blind and placebo-controlled. Ad26.COV2.S was given intramuscularly at 5x10^10 or 1x10^11 viral particles, as a single shot or as two shots 56 days apart. Investigators remained blinded to trial group allocation during experiments and outcome assessment. A total of approximately 32 samples were included in the TCR-sequenced set, comprising roughly 19 Ad26.COV2.S vaccine recipients, 5 placebo recipients and 8 SARS-CoV-2 convalescent individuals. Trial participants were randomized into five groups of five: low-dose or high-dose Ad26.COV2.S given once or twice, or placebo on both occasions. The specificity and breadth of SARS-CoV-2-reactive T cell receptors after Ad26.COV2.S vaccination were assessed by TCRbeta repertoire sequencing.

The study at large found these results: The study was not powered for comparison of responses between vaccine doses or regimens. Higher spike-specific TCR breadth was observed in Ad26.COV2.S recipients than in placebo recipients (P = 0.0014). Non-spike TCR breadth was comparable between vaccine and placebo recipients, consistent with the vaccine containing only spike. It was noted by the authors that total T cell responses may have been underestimated by the TCR breadth and depth analyses. After vaccination, substantial breadth of spike-specific CD8+ and CD4+ T cell responses was reported.

The TCR originated in a person between 18 and 65 years old who received the Ad26.COV2.S COVID-19 vaccine or a placebo. The sample in question was peripheral blood, obtained in a trial of Ad26.COV2.S vaccine versus placebo. The rearrangement joined TRBV9 to TRBJ2-1, with 8 central nucleotides matching TRBD2. The CDR3: CASSTPGTSSYNEQFF. The DNA sequence follows: TGTGCCAGCAGCACCCCCGGGACTAGTTCCTACAATGAGCAGTTCTTC.